This is a list of T cell receptor beta chains from one sample in a study of cytomegalovirus exposure and HLA in healthy donors. TCRdb's table, derived via immunoSEQ multiplex PCR, lists solely in-frame clones and lacks some. The sample contains about 100,000 clones, less than 85% of which appear only once. The specimen was PBMCs. These receptors were obtained from a young woman in good health and CMV-seropositive. The CDR3 runs from the conserved cysteine through the conserved F or W. A D gene is named only where the DNA matches it firmly. For some rows the clone size is stated as once, few or many, or as a class when expanded; others skip it.

clone size	V gene	D gene	J gene	CDR3 protein	CDR3 DNA
NA	TRBV5-1	NA	TRBJ1-6	CASSLVEGGNSPLHF	TGCGCCAGCAGCTTGGTTGAAGGGGGAAATTCACCCCTCCACTTT
NA	TRBV5-1	NA	TRBJ2-7	CASSRQGGSSYEQYF	TGCGCCAGCAGCCGCCAAGGGGGTAGCTCCTACGAGCAGTACTTC
NA	TRBV19	NA	TRBJ2-2	CASSIHRLAAANTGELFF	TGTGCCAGTAGTATACACCGGCTAGCCGCTGCGAACACCGGGGAGCTGTTTTTT
NA	TRBV6-1	NA	TRBJ1-2	CASSRAGNYGYTF	TGTGCCAGCAGTCGGGCGGGAAACTATGGCTACACCTTC
few	TRBV7-6	NA	TRBJ2-2	CASSLDIQAGGELFF	TGTGCCAGCAGCTTAGATATCCAAGCGGGCGGGGAGCTGTTTTTT
NA	TRBV2	TRBD1	TRBJ2-1	CASSEQGAGEQFF	TGTGCCAGCAGTGAACAGGGGGCGGGTGAGCAGTTCTTC
NA	TRBV5-1	NA	TRBJ2-5	CASSLSKETQYF	TGCGCCAGCAGCTTGTCTAAAGAGACCCAGTACTTC
NA	TRBV28	NA	TRBJ2-7	CASSYPAYEQYF	TGTGCCAGCAGTTACCCAGCCTACGAGCAGTACTTC
NA	TRBV11-2	TRBD1	TRBJ2-7	CASSPGTGGSYEQYF	TGTGCCAGCAGCCCCGGGACAGGGGGCAGCTACGAGCAGTACTTC
NA	TRBV19	NA	TRBJ2-1	CARIFAGRGTNEQFF	TGTGCCAGGATATTTGCGGGAAGGGGTACGAATGAGCAGTTCTTC
NA	TRBV21-1	NA	TRBJ1-2	CASSKVEGEVNYGYTF	TGTGCCAGCAGCAAAGTTGAGGGGGAAGTAAACTATGGCTACACCTTC
NA	TRBV19	NA	TRBJ2-3	CASSRGVNTQYF	TGTGCCAGTAGTAGGGGGGTGAATACGCAGTATTTT
NA	TRBV10-2	TRBD2	TRBJ2-1	CASSSGIVNEQFF	TGCGCCAGCAGTAGCGGGATCGTCAATGAGCAGTTCTTC
once	TRBV6-5	NA	TRBJ2-5	CASSYLVGETQYF	TGTGCCAGCAGTTACCTAGTCGGTGAGACCCAGTACTTC
NA	TRBV19	TRBD1	TRBJ1-5	CASSPRGGSGNQPQHF	TGTGCCAGTAGTCCCCGAGGGGGCTCGGGCAATCAGCCCCAGCATTTT
once	TRBV7-6	TRBD2	TRBJ2-1	CASSLVGLAMGVAEQFF	TGTGCCAGCAGCTTAGTGGGACTAGCGATGGGGGTTGCTGAGCAGTTCTTC
NA	TRBV10-3	TRBD1	TRBJ2-7	CAISAAGTESYEQYF	TGTGCCATCAGTGCAGCCGGGACAGAGTCCTACGAGCAGTACTTC
NA	TRBV27	TRBD2	TRBJ2-1	CASSTGLAGVYEQFF	TGTGCCAGCAGTACCGGACTAGCGGGAGTCTATGAGCAGTTCTTC
NA	TRBV7-9	NA	TRBJ2-7	CASSPVVEQYF	TGTGCCAGCAGCCCCGTCGTCGAGCAGTACTTC
NA	TRBV7-9	TRBD1	TRBJ1-4	CASSPGTGVLFF	TGTGCCAGCAGCCCAGGAACAGGGGTACTCTTTTTT
NA	TRBV13	NA	TRBJ2-5	CASSLGFEETQYF	TGTGCCAGCAGCTTAGGCTTTGAGGAGACCCAGTACTTC
few	TRBV11-3	TRBD2	TRBJ2-4	CASSLDTSGSRIQYF	TGTGCCAGCAGCTTAGATACTAGCGGGAGTCGCATTCAGTACTTC
NA	TRBV5-1	NA	TRBJ1-2	CASSLGPQADYGYTF	TGCGCCAGCAGCTTGGGACCCCAAGCGGACTATGGCTACACCTTC
NA	TRBV10-3	NA	TRBJ2-5	CAIRPGRRVQETQYF	TGTGCCATCAGGCCGGGTCGGAGGGTTCAAGAGACCCAGTACTTC
once	TRBV30	TRBD1	TRBJ1-4	CAWSVSGDRGGEKLFF	TGTGCCTGGAGTGTAAGCGGGGACAGGGGTGGCGAAAAACTGTTTTTT
NA	TRBV27	TRBD2	TRBJ2-5	CASSLSRTRAETQYF	TGTGCCAGCAGTTTATCCAGGACTAGGGCGGAGACCCAGTACTTC
NA	TRBV27	TRBD2	TRBJ2-7	CASGLGGSPNEQYF	TGTGCCAGTGGCCTTGGCGGGAGTCCGAACGAGCAGTACTTC
NA	TRBV5-6	NA	TRBJ2-1	CASSKQVTEQFF	TGTGCCAGCAGTAAACAGGTCACCGAGCAGTTCTTC
once	TRBV5-1	NA	TRBJ2-7	CASSLYPDRSYEQYF	TGCGCCAGCAGCTTGTACCCCGATCGGTCCTACGAGCAGTACTTC
NA	TRBV15	NA	TRBJ1-4	CATSRVPPGSVDEKLFF	TGTGCCACCAGCAGAGTTCCCCCGGGGTCTGTCGATGAAAAACTGTTTTTT
few	TRBV28	TRBD2	TRBJ2-7	CASRYSGSYEQYF	TGTGCCAGCAGATATAGCGGGAGCTACGAGCAGTACTTC
NA	TRBV28	TRBD1	TRBJ1-1	CASSLGQGEAFF	TGTGCCAGCAGTCTCGGACAGGGCGAGGCTTTCTTT
NA	TRBV6-5	TRBD1	TRBJ1-1	CASSYSGQGGTEAFF	TGTGCCAGCAGTTACTCCGGACAGGGAGGAACTGAAGCTTTCTTT
once	TRBV7-2	TRBD1	TRBJ2-7	CASSPGQGSPYEQYF	TGTGCCAGCAGCCCGGGACAGGGAAGCCCCTACGAGCAGTACTTC
NA	TRBV7-2	NA	TRBJ2-7	CASSLYYEQYF	TGTGCCAGCAGCTTATACTACGAGCAGTACTTC
NA	TRBV6-4	NA	TRBJ1-1	CASSDGMRQAFF	TGTGCCAGCAGTGACGGAATGCGGCAAGCTTTCTTT
NA	TRBV7-9	NA	TRBJ1-2	CASSLRTASYGYTF	TGTGCCAGCAGCTTAAGGACAGCCTCTTATGGCTACACCTTC
few	TRBV6-5	TRBD1	TRBJ1-5	CASSYGGIRQGQPQHF	TGTGCCAGCAGTTACGGAGGGATAAGACAGGGCCAGCCCCAGCATTTT
NA	TRBV30	NA	TRBJ2-3	CAWSVTGLRLTDTQYF	TGTGCCTGGAGTGTAACCGGACTACGACTCACAGATACGCAGTATTTT
NA	TRBV28	TRBD1	TRBJ1-1	CASSLLAGGFSNTEAFF	TGTGCCAGCAGTTTATTGGCAGGGGGCTTTTCTAACACTGAAGCTTTCTTT
NA	TRBV6-1	TRBD2	TRBJ2-7	CASSESLAGGYEQYF	TGTGCCAGCAGTGAATCACTAGCGGGAGGCTACGAGCAGTACTTC
NA	TRBV27	TRBD2	TRBJ2-7	CASWEGNEQYF	TGTGCCAGCTGGGAGGGCAACGAGCAGTACTTC
NA	TRBV7-3	TRBD1	TRBJ1-5	CASSTGAHQPQHF	TGTGCCAGCAGCACAGGGGCGCATCAGCCCCAGCATTTT
NA	TRBV13	TRBD1	TRBJ2-7	CASSLGRQGHEQYF	TGTGCCAGCAGCTTAGGCAGACAGGGCCACGAGCAGTACTTC
NA	TRBV19	NA	TRBJ1-1	CASSIRGSAEAFF	TGTGCCAGTAGTATTCGAGGGAGCGCTGAAGCTTTCTTT
few	TRBV13	TRBD1	TRBJ1-2	CASSLGTGQGKANYGYTF	TGTGCCAGCAGCTTAGGGACCGGACAGGGCAAAGCTAACTATGGCTACACCTTC
few	TRBV4-1	NA	TRBJ2-7	CASSRVQGGEQYF	TGCGCCAGCAGCCGAGTACAGGGTGGCGAGCAGTACTTC
NA	TRBV7-7	NA	TRBJ2-7	CASSLGDISSYEQYF	TGTGCTAGCAGCTTAGGGGACATCAGCTCCTACGAGCAGTACTTC
NA	TRBV7-9	NA	TRBJ2-7	CASSLGTPKSSYEQYF	TGTGCCAGCAGCTTAGGGACACCCAAGAGCTCCTACGAGCAGTACTTC
NA	TRBV6-5	TRBD1	TRBJ2-3	CASSSGTGGFVDTQYF	TGTGCCAGCAGTTCAGGGACAGGGGGATTTGTGGATACGCAGTATTTT
NA	TRBV6-1	NA	TRBJ2-5	CASKKEAGLGGTQYF	TGTGCCAGCAAAAAAGAGGCGGGGCTGGGGGGGACCCAGTACTTC
NA	TRBV28	NA	TRBJ1-3	CASSLADSGNTIYF	TGTGCCAGCAGTTTAGCAGACTCTGGAAACACCATATATTTT
once	TRBV6-5	NA	TRBJ1-2	CASSYSSGATNYGYTF	TGTGCCAGCAGTTACTCCTCAGGGGCGACTAACTATGGCTACACCTTC